This T cell receptor beta chain was found in a study of glioma-infiltrating T cells after dendritic cell vaccination. General study results and limits: The cohort had few patients with full blood and tumor sets. Higher TCR clonality did not directly relate to longer survival.

This CDR3 spans 16 amino acids. Germline values: CDR1 MNHNY, CDR2 SVGAGI (reference sequence). Trimming cost V 4 bases and J 3 bases; bases outside gene matches: 8. Fresh-frozen tumor tissue and more than two years of survival data were available for all. TCRB CDR3 was amplified from 2 ug genomic DNA or less. The repertoire was sequenced with immunoSEQ multiplex PCR; TCRdb's copy has only in-frame clones and lacks some. The table has about 82,000 clones, over 85% seen once; the top ten hold roughly 3.2%. This clone came up once. Its antigen is unknown. This clonotype originated in a human donor with glioblastoma. This chain links TRBV6-6 with TRBJ2-7; 11 bases are a match to TRBD2. Here the sequenced sample was blood, taken before dendritic cell vaccination. CDR3: CASSSKLAGVFYEQYF. In nucleotides, the CDR3 is TGTGCCAGCAGTTCGAAACTAGCGGGGGTTTTCTACGAGCAGTACTTC.